This T cell receptor beta chain was captured in a study of breast tumors, draining lymph nodes, adjacent tissues. A note on this clonotype: The antigen is undetermined. Possible read error: a much larger clone is one base away.

Study-level findings and limits: Luminal-like breast cancer showed significantly higher tumor–nontumor repertoire similarity than basal-like. Compared with lymph nodes, tumors were less diverse; compared with nontumor tissue, more.

Axillary draining lymph nodes of breast cancer patients supplied the node samples. In TCRdb, the multiplex PCR reads were re-called with MiXCR into one record per CDR3 protein. The data hold about 130,000 distinct CDR3 sequences, with approximately 21% observed a single time. The sample consisted of axillary lymph node tissue. The clonotype comes from a female donor with breast cancer. Some clones in this sample may be carry-over from other donors' samples.

The DNA for the CDR3 is TGCAGCGTTCAGGGGGATGGAACTAATGAAGAACTGTTTTTT. Translating gives CSVQGDGTNEELFF. The V gene is TRBV29-1, the J gene TRBJ1-4; 7 positions match TRBD1. CDR3 length: 14 residues. Germline CDR1 SQVTM, CDR2 ANQGSEA.